One and the same sample provided the 28 T cell receptor beta chains below, sequenced in a study of blood T cell repertoires in COVID-19. Using immunoSEQ multiplex PCR, the repertoire was profiled, and TCRdb retains in-frame clones only, with some absent. The repertoire holds 430,000 or so clones, with around nine tenths as singletons. Input material: PBMCs or T cells enriched from blood (not recorded which). The receptors here all came from a middle-aged woman who had recovered from COVID-19.

V usage is TRBV11-3 and J usage is TRBJ2-7; possibly TRBD2 for D (5 bases). This CDR3 is built from 14 residues. Germline V gene data show CDR1 as SGHNT and CDR2 as YENEEA. V shed 5 bases and J shed 0 bases, with 11 bases lying between them. In DNA, the CDR3 is TGTGCCAGCAGCGCAGGAGGTTACTCCTACGAGCAGTACTTC. It is translated as CASSAGGYSYEQYF.

The chain uses TRBV7-2 and TRBJ2-3; 10 nucleotides line up with TRBD1. Germline V gives CDR1 SGHTA, CDR2 FQGNSA. The CDR3 has 15 residues. V trimming: 6 bases; J trimming: 4 bases; junction bases outside the gene matches: 7. The CDR3 sequence: CASRRGQGSADTQYF. CDR3 coding DNA: TGTGCCAGCAGACGGGGACAGGGGAGTGCAGATACGCAGTATTTT. Full variable domain (remainder filled in from reference TRBV7-2 and TRBJ2-3): GAGVSQSPSNKVTEKGKDVELRCDPISGHTALYWYRQSLGQGLEFLIYFQGNSAPDKSGLPSDRFSAERTGGSVSTLTIQRTQQEDSAVYLCASRRGQGSADTQYFGPGTRLTVL.

This clone has only one observation. V usage is TRBV7-2 and J usage is TRBJ1-1; 10 bases line up with TRBD1. This CDR3 spans 15 amino acids. Germline V gene sequence: CDR1 SGHTA, CDR2 FQGNSA. V dropped 1 base and J dropped 4; count of bases not matched to a gene: 3. CDR3 amino acids: CASSLGTGGFTEAFF. The CDR3 DNA is TGTGCCAGCAGCTTAGGGACAGGGGGTTTCACTGAAGCTTTCTTT.

The genes are TRBV18 and TRBJ1-2; TRBD1 matches at 8 bases. The CDR3 extends over 13 amino acids. Germline V gene sequence: CDR1 KGHSH, CDR2 LQKENI. V shed 6 bases, J shed 13 bases, and the junction held 13 bases outside the gene matches. CDR3 protein: CASSGGAGTGFTF. The CDR3 DNA is TGTGCCAGCTCCGGAGGAGCCGGGACAGGTTTCACCTTC.

This clone is a singleton in its sample. V is TRBV3-1 (or the pseudogene TRBV3-2) and J is TRBJ2-3, with 12 bases matching TRBD1. V gave up 6 bases and J gave up 3 bases; unmatched junction bases: 10. The germline V gene has CDR1 LGHDT and CDR2 YNNKEL (reference sequence). The CDR3 has 17 amino acids. The CDR3 sequence is CASRPIPGQGATDTQYF. The CDR3 DNA reads TGTGCCAGCAGACCGATTCCGGGACAGGGGGCGACAGATACGCAGTATTTT.

V gene TRBV4-3 combines with J gene TRBJ1-2, with unresolved D. CDR3 size: 15 residues. Trimming removed 0 bases from V and 4 bases from J, with 12 bases in between. CDR1 is LGHNA, CDR2 YSLEER, per germline. The DNA of the CDR3 is TGCGCCAGCAGCCAAGAAGGAGCTCAGATCTATGGCTACACCTTC. Translating it yields CASSQEGAQIYGYTF.

The chain employs TRBV4-3 and TRBJ1-1; D not certain. Germline lookup yields CDR1 LGHNA and CDR2 YSLEER. V lost 0 bases, J lost 3 bases, and 23 bases lay in between. CDR3 length equals 19 residues. The CDR3 DNA sequence: TGCGCCAGCAGCCAAGATCTGAGGGAGGCGGGGAATCGGTACACTGAAGCTTTCTTT. This translates into CASSQDLREAGNRYTEAFF.

The genes are TRBV11-2 and TRBJ1-2; a weak D match, TRBD1 (5 bases). Trimming took off 6 bases at V and 0 bases at J, with 5 bases between the two ends. In germline, CDR1 is SGHAT, CDR2 FQNNGV. The CDR3 covers 12 residues. The CDR3 region has the DNA TGTGCCAGCAGAGGGGCTAACTATGGCTACACCTTC. It is translated as CASRGANYGYTF.

The chain links TRBV4-3 to TRBJ2-2, with no clear D. Trimming shortened V by 0 bases and J by 6 bases, and 8 bases separated the two germline ends. Germline-derived CDR1 and CDR2 are LGHNA and YSLEER. CDR3 size: 14 residues. In nucleotides, the CDR3 is TGCGCCAGCAGCCAAGAACGACAAGCCGGGGAGCTGTTTTTT. This sequence encodes CASSQERQAGELFF.

This CDR3 reads CASSIERTATEAFF. In nucleotides, the CDR3 is TGTGCCAGTAGTATAGAGCGGACAGCGACCGAAGCTTTCTTT. V gene TRBV19 combines with J gene TRBJ1-1; tentatively, D is TRBD1 (6 bases). Looked up from germline, CDR1 is LNHDA and CDR2 is SQIVND (reference sequence). V was pared by 0 bases and J by 8 bases, with 13 bases between. The CDR3 extends over 14 amino acids.

This clone was detected a few times. This rearrangement joins TRBV7-8 to TRBJ2-7; 7 nucleotides agree with TRBD1. The V gene end was trimmed by 5 bases and the J gene end by 3 bases; junction bases not matched to a gene: 7. Germline values: CDR1 SGHVS, CDR2 FQNEAQ. The CDR3 contains 14 residues. CDR3 in DNA: TGTGCCAGCAGCCAACCGGGACAGTACTACGAGCAGTACTTC. This sequence encodes CASSQPGQYYEQYF.

This clone was found once. The chain recombines TRBV7-9 with TRBJ1-6, with 8 bases matching TRBD1. CDR1 SEHNR and CDR2 FQNEAQ come from the germline V gene (reference sequence). V was clipped by 5 bases and J by 5 bases; unmatched bases: 8. The CDR3 totals 16 residues. The CDR3 loop reads CASSKRGTGDNSPLHF. CDR3 coding DNA: TGTGCCAGCAGCAAGCGAGGGACAGGTGATAATTCACCCCTCCACTTT.

In DNA form, the CDR3 reads TGTGCCTCAGCAGTCCAGGAGGTAGGAAACATTCAGTACTTC. It specifies CASAVQEVGNIQYF. V is TRBV2 and J is TRBJ2-4; weak D call: TRBD2 (5 bases). This CDR3 comprises 14 residues. V was trimmed by 11 bases and J by 6 bases, leaving 20 bases between them. Per germline, CDR1 SNHLY and CDR2 FYNNEI.

V and J are TRBV29-1 and TRBJ1-1, with TRBD1 matching over 9 bases. Germline V lookup: CDR1 SQVTM, CDR2 ANQGSEA. The CDR3 is 13 amino acids. J lost 7 bases, V lost 3 bases, and 6 bases had no gene match. CDR3 sequence (DNA): TGCAGCGTTGATTACAGGGGGCTGGATGAAGCTTTCTTT. Encoded protein: CSVDYRGLDEAFF.

This chain links TRBV25-1 with TRBJ2-2, with TRBD1 matching over 9 bases. This CDR3 spans 15 amino acids. Germline loops: CDR1 MGHDK, CDR2 SYGVNS. J was trimmed by 3 bases and V by 6 bases; bases with no gene match: 5. The CDR3: CASRRQGVDTGELFF. CDR3 coding DNA: TGTGCCAGCAGGCGACAGGGGGTGGACACCGGGGAGCTGTTTTTT.

CDR3 amino acids: CASSRMGEAFF. The CDR3 DNA follows: TGTGCCAGCTCTAGGATGGGTGAAGCTTTCTTT. The V call is TRBV6-5, the J call TRBJ1-1, with no clear D. The germline V and J ends were trimmed by 8 bases and 7 bases, with 11 bases remaining between them. CDR1 and CDR2 (germline): MNHEY, SVGAGI. This CDR3 has 11 amino acids.

This chain uses TRBV5-4 with TRBJ2-6; 8 bases match TRBD2. CDR1 is SGHNT, CDR2 YYREEE, per germline (reference sequence). The CDR3 spans 19 residues. V lost 6 bases to trimming and J lost 0 bases; unmatched junction nucleotides: 14. CDR3 sequence (DNA): TGTGCCAGCACCTCAGATCTAGCGGGCACAAGCTCTGGGGCCAACGTCCTGACTTTC. It is translated as CASTSDLAGTSSGANVLTF.

The table lists this clone with a count of one. V and J are TRBV6-5 and TRBJ1-5; 8 nucleotides line up with TRBD1. The CDR3 consists of 14 residues. The germline CDR1 and CDR2 sequences are MNHEY and SVGAGI. J lost 2 bases, V lost 5 bases, and 2 bases had no gene match. The CDR3 protein is CASSPGQGNQPQHF. CDR3 sequence (DNA): TGTGCCAGCAGTCCGGGACAGGGCAATCAGCCCCAGCATTTT.

This chain connects TRBV19 to TRBJ2-1; 9 bases line up with TRBD1. This CDR3 contains 14 residues. V trimming: 7 bases; J trimming: 7 bases; junction bases outside the gene matches: 8. Germline V CDR1 and CDR2: LNHDA, SQIVND (reference sequence). Written as DNA, the CDR3 is TGTGCCAGTAAGCTGGGGACAGGGTTAAATGAGCAGTTCTTC. It yields the protein CASKLGTGLNEQFF.

This sequence joins TRBV6-1 and TRBJ2-3, with a weak D call TRBD2 (6 bases). V lost 2 bases and J 4 bases, leaving 10 bases between the germline ends. The germline V gene has CDR1 MNHNS and CDR2 SASEGT. The CDR3 is 14 amino acids. As DNA, the CDR3 is TGTGCCAGCAGTGAAACTAGCTCCCCAGATACGCAGTATTTT. Its protein product is CASSETSSPDTQYF.

In its sample, this clone was seen a few times. This chain links TRBV7-9 with TRBJ2-2; 7 nucleotides agree with TRBD2. CDR3 length: 15 residues. V shed 5 bases, J shed 1 base, and the junction held 4 bases outside the gene matches. Germline CDR1 reads SEHNR; CDR2 reads FQNEAQ (reference sequence). The CDR3 nucleotides are TGTGCCAGCAGCCCCCCGGGAGGGAACACCGGGGAGCTGTTTTTT. Amino acids: CASSPPGGNTGELFF.

V gene TRBV5-6 combines with J gene TRBJ2-1, with D maybe TRBD1 (6 bases). This CDR3 spans 12 amino acids. The V and J ends lost 4 bases and 13 bases respectively, with 15 bases between them. The V gene's germline CDR1 is SGHDT and CDR2 YYEEEE. CDR3: CASSKSTGLQFF. The CDR3, as DNA: TGTGCCAGCAGCAAAAGTACAGGGTTACAGTTCTTC.

The V and J genes are TRBV20-1 and TRBJ2-4; D unclear. This CDR3 is 12 amino acids long. Germline CDR1 DFQATT, CDR2 SNEGSKA (reference sequence). Trimming cost V 3 bases and J 2 bases, with 5 bases left between them. The CDR3 DNA sequence: TGCAGTGCTAGTTCCTCCAAAAACATTCAGTACTTC. Amino acid sequence: CSASSSKNIQYF.

This CDR3 reads CASSPLAGVDEQFF. In nucleotides, the CDR3 is TGCGCCAGCAGCCCCTTAGCGGGAGTCGATGAGCAGTTCTTC. The chain recombines TRBV5-1 with TRBJ2-1, with 9 nucleotides matching TRBD2. CDR3 length: 14 amino acids. Germline CDR1 reads SGHRS; CDR2 reads YFSETQ. Germline trimming cut 4 bases from V and 8 bases from J; bases unmatched to any gene: 7.

The gene calls are TRBV7-6 and TRBJ1-2, with D tentatively TRBD1 (6 bases). V lost 2 bases to trimming and J lost 4 bases, with 11 bases between them. CDR3 length: 14 residues. The V gene's germline CDR1 is SGHVS and CDR2 FNYEAQ. CDR3 DNA: TGTGCCAGCAGCTTATCAGGGGAAGTCTATGGCTACACCTTC. Its protein is CASSLSGEVYGYTF. The whole variable domain, remainder taken from reference TRBV7-6 and TRBJ1-2, is GAGVSQSPRYKVTKRGQDVALRCDPISGHVSLYWYRQALGQGPEFLTYFNYEAQQDKSGLPNDRFSAERPEGSISTLTIQRTEQRDSAMYRCASSLSGEVYGYTFGSGTRLTVV.

The chain recombines TRBV7-9 with TRBJ1-1; the D is unclear. The CDR3 spans 11 residues. Germline CDR1 is SEHNR and CDR2 is FQNEAQ (reference sequence). The V and J ends lost 7 bases and 5 bases respectively, with 8 bases between them. CDR3: CASTQWTEAFF. The CDR3 DNA reads as TGTGCCAGCACCCAGTGGACTGAAGCTTTCTTT.

Points on this clone: This sample includes further DNA sequences coding for the same CDR3. The gene calls are TRBV24-1 and TRBJ1-4, with TRBD1 identical over 9 bases. The length of the CDR3 is 15 residues. V gave up 2 bases and J gave up 8 bases; unmatched junction bases: 5. Looked up from germline, CDR1 is KGHDR and CDR2 is SFDVKD. CDR3 coding DNA: TGTGCCACCAGTGATTCGGGACAGGGAGGGGAAAAACTGTTTTTT. Amino acids: CATSDSGQGGEKLFF.

This clone appeared a single time. This chain links TRBV7-2 with TRBJ2-1; TRBD2 agrees at 7 bases. V was pared by 2 bases and J by 9 bases, with 1 base of the junction left unmatched. CDR3 length: 12 amino acids. Germline-derived CDR1 and CDR2 are SGHTA and FQGNSA. The CDR3 nucleotides read TGTGCCAGCAGCTTAACGGGAGGTGAGCAGTTCTTC. Its translation is CASSLTGGEQFF.